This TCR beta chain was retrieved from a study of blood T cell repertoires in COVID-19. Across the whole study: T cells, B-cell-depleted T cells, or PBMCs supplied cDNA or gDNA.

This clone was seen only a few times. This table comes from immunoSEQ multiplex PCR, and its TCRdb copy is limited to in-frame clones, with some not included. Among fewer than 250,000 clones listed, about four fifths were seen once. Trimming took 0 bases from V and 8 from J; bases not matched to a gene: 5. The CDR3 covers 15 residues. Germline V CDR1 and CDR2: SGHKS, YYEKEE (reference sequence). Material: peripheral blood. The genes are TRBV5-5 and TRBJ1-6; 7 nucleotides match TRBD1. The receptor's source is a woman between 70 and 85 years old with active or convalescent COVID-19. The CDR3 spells CASSLAGTGDSPLHF. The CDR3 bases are TGTGCCAGCAGCTTGGCGGGAACAGGGGATTCACCCCTCCACTTT.